Listed here are 25 T cell receptor beta chains from one sample, sequenced in a study of T-cell reconstitution after alpha-beta-depleted transplantation in children. The authors prepared the TCRbeta library with unique molecular identifiers. TCRdb recomputed calls from the PCR reads with MiXCR, one row per CDR3 protein. The sample consists of about 830,000 distinct CDR3 sequences, less than 20% of them appearing once. Sequencing was performed on PBMCs, mostly from graft donor cells, taken 360 days after TCRalphabeta/CD19-depleted stem cell transplant. These receptors originate from a male patient aged 5 to 17 who had a stem cell transplant for acute lymphoblastic leukemia, so the T cells may come from the graft donor.

This clonotype has more than one count but fewer than ten. The chain is built from TRBV5-1 and TRBJ2-1, with TRBD1 identical over 10 bases. The V segment lost 3 bases and the J segment 6 bases; nucleotides outside the gene matches: 12. The germline CDR1 and CDR2 sequences are SGHRS and YFSETQ. CDR3 size: 17 residues. The CDR3 sequence: CASSSCRDRGICNEQFF. The CDR3 bases are TGCGCCAGCAGCTCATGCAGGGACAGGGGAATCTGCAATGAGCAGTTCTTC. Combining the CDR3 with reference TRBV5-1 and TRBJ2-1 gives the whole variable domain KAGVTQTPRYLIKTRGQQVTLSCSPISGHRSVSWYQQTPGQGLQFLFEYFSETQRNKGNFPGRFSGRQFSNSRSEMNVSTLELGDSALYLCASSSCRDRGICNEQFFGPGTRLTVL.

V is TRBV12-3 or TRBV12-4 and J is TRBJ2-5; D possibly corresponds to TRBD1 (6 bases). The V gene lost 0 bases and the J gene lost 7 bases, with 15 bases spanning the gap. The CDR3 is 15 residues long. For the CDR3, the DNA is TGTGCCAGCAGTTTAGCGCAGGGGCCCAGCGGGACCCAGTACTTC. Amino acids: CASSLAQGPSGTQYF.

This clonotype was counted between two and nine times. This chain connects TRBV7-6 to TRBJ2-7, with a tentative D call TRBD1 (8 bases). The germline V and J ends were trimmed by 5 bases and 7 bases, with 21 bases remaining between them. This CDR3 comprises 15 residues. CDR1 and CDR2 (germline): SGHVS, FNYEAQ. CDR3 amino acids: CASSAPWTGREEQYF. The DNA of the CDR3 is TGTGCCAGCAGCGCACCGTGGACAGGGCGGGAGGAGCAGTACTTC.

The chain uses TRBV27 and TRBJ2-3; tentatively, D is TRBD2 (6 bases). The CDR3 is made up of 13 amino acids. The V end was cut by 8 bases, the J end by 6 bases, with 15 bases between. Per the germline V gene, CDR1 is MNHEY and CDR2 is SMNVEV (reference sequence). The CDR3 nucleotides read TGTGCCAGCTTCAGTCCGGGGGTGGATACGCAGTATTTT. This gives the protein CASFSPGVDTQYF.

V gene TRBV20-1 combines with J gene TRBJ2-7; TRBD2 matches at 14 bases. The CDR3 contains 18 residues. Trimming removed 6 bases from V and 3 bases from J; junction bases left unmatched: 16. CDR1 DFQATT and CDR2 SNEGSKA come from the germline V gene (reference sequence). CDR3 coding DNA: TGCAGTGCGACCAGCTCCGGGACTAGCGGGAGTGATATCTACGAGCAGTACTTC. This sequence encodes CSATSSGTSGSDIYEQYF.

The V gene is TRBV13, the J gene TRBJ2-1, with 11 bases aligning to TRBD2. Germline-derived CDR1 and CDR2 are PRHDT and FYEKMQ (reference sequence). Germline trimming cut 1 base from V and 10 bases from J; bases unmatched to any gene: 15. CDR3 length: 18 amino acids. Here the CDR3 reads CASSLEGLTSGVIREQFF. Written as DNA, the CDR3 is TGTGCCAGCAGCTTAGAGGGCCTGACTAGCGGGGTAATTCGGGAGCAGTTCTTC.

The chain joins TRBV5-1 to TRBJ2-3; TRBD2 matches 7 bases. Looked up from germline, CDR1 is SGHRS and CDR2 is YFSETQ. CDR3 length equals 16 residues. Germline trimming cut 2 bases from V and 5 bases from J; bases unmatched to any gene: 11. The CDR3 spells CASSFSAGLGIDTQYF. The DNA for the CDR3 is TGCGCCAGCAGCTTTTCAGCGGGACTTGGCATAGATACGCAGTATTTT. The full variable domain, completed using reference TRBV5-1 and TRBJ2-3, is KAGVTQTPRYLIKTRGQQVTLSCSPISGHRSVSWYQQTPGQGLQFLFEYFSETQRNKGNFPGRFSGRQFSNSRSEMNVSTLELGDSALYLCASSFSAGLGIDTQYFGPGTRLTVL.

This clonotype was seen many times. This chain joins TRBV29-1 and TRBJ1-1; 11 bases align to TRBD1. This CDR3 is built from 13 residues. CDR1 and CDR2 (germline): SQVTM, ANQGSEA. V gave up 3 bases and J gave up 7 bases; unmatched junction bases: 4. CDR3 sequence: CSVDQGQGVEAFF. The CDR3 DNA reads as TGCAGCGTTGACCAGGGACAGGGGGTTGAAGCTTTCTTT.

About this clonotype itself: This may be a read error, as it is one base from a much larger clone. The chain recombines TRBV20-1 with TRBJ2-3; 10 positions agree with TRBD2. The V gene's germline CDR1 is DFQATT and CDR2 SNEGSKA (reference sequence). Germline trimming cut 4 bases from V and 0 bases from J; bases unmatched to any gene: 1. This CDR3 has 14 amino acids. CDR3 residues: CSATTSGSTDTQYF. DNA for the CDR3: TGCAGTGCTACGACTAGCGGGAGCACAGATACGCAGTATTTT.

This clonotype occurred a few times. This chain links TRBV29-1 with TRBJ2-5, with TRBD1 as a possible D gene (5 bases). Trimming shortened V by 3 bases and J by 3 bases, and 17 bases separated the two germline ends. Germline CDR1 SQVTM, CDR2 ANQGSEA. The CDR3 totals 15 residues. The CDR3 sequence is CSVDYPGLFEETQYF. As DNA, the CDR3 is TGCAGCGTTGATTATCCAGGGCTCTTCGAAGAGACCCAGTACTTC.

This clonotype showed up just a few times. The chain uses TRBV5-5 and TRBJ2-7; no reliable D call. Germline CDR1 is SGHKS and CDR2 is YYEKEE (reference sequence). Trimming cost V 4 bases and J 2 bases, with 10 bases left between them. The CDR3 has 13 residues. The CDR3 DNA follows: TGTGCCAGCAGCCGGACGTCAGCCTACGAGCAGTACTTC. It specifies CASSRTSAYEQYF.

This clonotype was picked up a small number of times. The V gene is TRBV6-1, the J gene TRBJ2-1, with 9 bases identical to TRBD1. Trimming removed 6 bases from V and 4 bases from J; junction bases left unmatched: 4. This CDR3 is built from 14 residues. CDR1 is MNHNS, CDR2 SASEGT, per germline. The DNA of the CDR3 is TGTGCCAGCAGAAAGGGACAGGGATACAATGAGCAGTTCTTC. Translation: CASRKGQGYNEQFF.

This clonotype was seen only a few times. CDR3 loop: CASSLMPGEGDGYTF. The CDR3 DNA is TGTGCCAGCAGCTTAATGCCAGGGGAGGGGGATGGCTACACCTTC. This sequence joins TRBV7-3 and TRBJ1-2; D may be TRBD1 (6 bases). V lost 1 base, J lost 6 bases, and 15 bases lay in between. The CDR3 has 15 amino acids. Germline-derived CDR1 and CDR2 are SGHTA and FQGTGA. Together with reference TRBV7-3 and TRBJ1-2, the CDR3 gives the full variable domain: GAGVSQTPSNKVTEKGKYVELRCDPISGHTALYWYRQSLGQGPEFLIYFQGTGAADDSGLPNDRFFAVRPEGSVSTLKIQRTERGDSAVYLCASSLMPGEGDGYTFGSGTRLTVV.

This clonotype was counted only a few times. The rearrangement joins TRBV19 to TRBJ2-2; 7 nucleotides match TRBD2. Unmatched junction bases numbered 1, after V lost 3 bases and J lost 6 bases. The CDR3 is made up of 13 amino acids. From germline, CDR1 is LNHDA and CDR2 SQIVND (reference sequence). CDR3: CASSMREPGELFF. The CDR3 DNA sequence: TGTGCCAGTAGTATGCGGGAGCCCGGGGAGCTGTTTTTT. Using reference TRBV19 and TRBJ2-2 for the parts outside the CDR3, the full variable domain is DGGITQSPKYLFRKEGQNVTLSCEQNLNHDAMYWYRQDPGQGLRLIYYSQIVNDFQKGDIAEGYSVSREKKESFPLTVTSAQKNPTAFYLCASSMREPGELFFGEGSRLTVL.

There are a few counts of this clonotype. The rearrangement links TRBV19 to TRBJ2-1; TRBD2 might be the D (6 bases). Germline V CDR1 and CDR2: LNHDA, SQIVND (reference sequence). This CDR3 is built from 15 residues. V was cut by 3 bases and J by 4 bases, with 13 bases left in between. DNA of the CDR3: TGTGCCAGTAGTATTATCCCTCGGGAGTACAATGAGCAGTTCTTC. As protein: CASSIIPREYNEQFF.

This clonotype was counted ten times or more. The V call is TRBV7-9, the J call TRBJ2-1; D call uncertain. V gave up 5 bases and J gave up 3 bases, with 8 bases separating them. The germline V gene encodes CDR1 SEHNR and CDR2 FQNEAQ (reference sequence). The length of the CDR3 is 13 residues. In nucleotides, the CDR3 is TGTGCCAGCAGCGCTTCTAGCTACAATGAGCAGTTCTTC. Encoded protein: CASSASSYNEQFF.

This clonotype was counted a few times. The rearrangement uses TRBV12-3 or TRBV12-4 and TRBJ1-2, with D perhaps matching TRBD1 (6 bases). The CDR3 is made up of 16 amino acids. Trimming took 6 bases from V and 0 from J, leaving 17 bases between them. The CDR3 spells CASSLYRDQTNYGYTF. The CDR3 DNA follows: TGTGCCAGCAGCCTTTACAGGGATCAAACTAACTATGGCTACACCTTC.

The chain carries TRBV12-3 or TRBV12-4 and TRBJ2-3; 9 bases line up with TRBD2. The V segment lost 3 bases and the J segment 2 bases; nucleotides outside the gene matches: 3. The CDR3 is made up of 15 amino acids. CDR3 protein: CASSFAGGFTDTQYF. CDR3 DNA: TGTGCCAGCAGTTTTGCGGGAGGGTTCACAGATACGCAGTATTTT.

This chain uses TRBV20-1 with TRBJ2-7; the match to TRBD2 covers 7 bases. The CDR3 covers 17 residues. Germline V gene lookup returns CDR1 DFQATT and CDR2 SNEGSKA (reference sequence). V was clipped by 0 bases and J by 0 bases; unmatched bases: 11. The CDR3 loop is CSARDYELADNSYEQYF. As DNA, the CDR3 is TGCAGTGCTAGAGATTACGAGCTAGCGGATAACTCCTACGAGCAGTACTTC.

The chain is built from TRBV20-1 and TRBJ2-5; D ambiguous. There are 12 residues in the CDR3. Germline loops: CDR1 DFQATT, CDR2 SNEGSKA (reference sequence). Deletions cut 3 bases from V and 2 bases from J, with 7 bases between. Here the CDR3 reads CSARSRQETQYF. CDR3 coding DNA: TGCAGTGCTAGGTCCAGGCAAGAGACCCAGTACTTC.

This clonotype has ten or more counts. The chain employs TRBV6-4 and TRBJ2-7; 8 nucleotides match TRBD2. V lost 6 bases, J lost 3 bases, and 4 bases stayed unmatched. CDR3 length equals 13 residues. Germline CDR1 is MRHNA and CDR2 is SNTAGT. The CDR3 protein is CASSEGTSYEQYF. The CDR3 DNA follows: TGTGCCAGCAGCGAGGGGACTAGCTACGAGCAGTACTTC.

The chain couples TRBV18 to TRBJ1-2; 10 nucleotides agree with TRBD1. From germline, CDR1 is KGHSH and CDR2 LQKENI. J was trimmed by 7 bases and V by 6 bases; bases with no gene match: 14. CDR3 size: 16 residues. CDR3 in DNA: TGTGCCAGCTCTCACACCGTGGGACAGGGGAATGGTGGCTACACCTTC. This encodes CASSHTVGQGNGGYTF. Together with reference TRBV18 and TRBJ1-2, the CDR3 gives the full variable domain: NAGVMQNPRHLVRRRGQEARLRCSPMKGHSHVYWYRQLPEEGLKFMVYLQKENIIDESGMPKERFSAEFPKEGPSILRIQQVVRGDSAAYFCASSHTVGQGNGGYTFGSGTRLTVV.

As to this clonotype: This may be a read error: a much more frequent sequence differs by one nucleotide. The rearrangement links TRBV18 to TRBJ2-7; D gene uncertain. This CDR3 spans 14 amino acids. Germline V gene lookup returns CDR1 KGHSH and CDR2 LQKENI. The V and J ends lost 2 bases and 0 bases respectively, with 8 bases between them. The CDR3, as DNA: TGTGCCAGCTCACCATCAGCGAGCTCCTACGAGCAGTACTTC. Its protein product is CASSPSASSYEQYF. Full variable domain (missing parts from reference TRBV18 and TRBJ2-7): NAGVMQNPRHLVRRRGQEARLRCSPMKGHSHVYWYRQLPEEGLKFMVYLQKENIIDESGMPKERFSAEFPKEGPSILRIQQVVRGDSAAYFCASSPSASSYEQYFGPGTRLTVT.

The chain is built from TRBV4-1 and TRBJ2-3; D is uncertain. Per the germline V gene, CDR1 is MGHRA and CDR2 is YSYEKL. V lost 0 bases and J 2 bases, leaving 6 bases between the germline ends. The length of the CDR3 is 14 residues. The CDR3: CASSQDRTTDTQYF. The CDR3 DNA reads TGCGCCAGCAGCCAAGATAGGACCACAGATACGCAGTATTTT.

This clonotype came up a few times. The rearrangement uses TRBV5-1 and TRBJ1-2; D might be TRBD1 (5 bases). V was pared by 0 bases and J by 7 bases, with 13 bases between. This CDR3 is 14 amino acids long. Per the germline V gene, CDR1 is SGHRS and CDR2 is YFSETQ. In nucleotides, the CDR3 is TGCGCCAGCAGCTTGGAATTTCAGGGCAGTGGCTACACCTTC. Its protein product is CASSLEFQGSGYTF.